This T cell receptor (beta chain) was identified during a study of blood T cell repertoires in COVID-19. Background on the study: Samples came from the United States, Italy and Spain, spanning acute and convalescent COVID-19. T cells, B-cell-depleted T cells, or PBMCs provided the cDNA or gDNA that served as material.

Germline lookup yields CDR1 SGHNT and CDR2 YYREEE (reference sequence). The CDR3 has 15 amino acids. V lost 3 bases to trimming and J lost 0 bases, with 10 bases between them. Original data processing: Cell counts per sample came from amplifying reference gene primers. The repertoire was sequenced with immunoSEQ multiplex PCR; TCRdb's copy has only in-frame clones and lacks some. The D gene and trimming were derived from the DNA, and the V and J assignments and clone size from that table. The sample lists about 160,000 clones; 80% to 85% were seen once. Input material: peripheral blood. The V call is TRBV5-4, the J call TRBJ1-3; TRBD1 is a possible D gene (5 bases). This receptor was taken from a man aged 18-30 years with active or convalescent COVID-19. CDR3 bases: TGTGCCAGCAGCTACGACAGTCTCTCTGGAAACACCATATATTTT. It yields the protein CASSYDSLSGNTIYF.